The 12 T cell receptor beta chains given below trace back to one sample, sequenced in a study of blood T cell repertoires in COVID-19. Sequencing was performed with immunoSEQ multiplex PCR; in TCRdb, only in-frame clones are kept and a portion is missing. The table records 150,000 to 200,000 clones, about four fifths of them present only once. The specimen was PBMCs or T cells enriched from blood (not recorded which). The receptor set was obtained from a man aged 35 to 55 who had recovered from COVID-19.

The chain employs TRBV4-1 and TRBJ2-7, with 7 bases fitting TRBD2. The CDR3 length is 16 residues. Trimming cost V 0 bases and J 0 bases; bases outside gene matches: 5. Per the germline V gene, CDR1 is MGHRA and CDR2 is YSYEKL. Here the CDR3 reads CASSQDRRGSSYEQYF. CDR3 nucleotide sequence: TGCGCCAGCAGCCAAGATAGGCGGGGGAGCTCCTACGAGCAGTACTTC.

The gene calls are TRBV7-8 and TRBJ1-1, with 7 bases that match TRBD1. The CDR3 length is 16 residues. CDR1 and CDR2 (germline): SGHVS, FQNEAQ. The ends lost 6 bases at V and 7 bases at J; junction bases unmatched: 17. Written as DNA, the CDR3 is TGTGCCAGCAGTTCCTTACAGGGGAATAAAGGAGGTGAAGCTTTCTTT. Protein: CASSSLQGNKGGEAFF. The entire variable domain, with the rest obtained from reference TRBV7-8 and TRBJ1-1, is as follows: GAGVSQSPRYKVAKRGQDVALRCDPISGHVSLFWYQQALGQGPEFLTYFQNEAQLDKSGLPSDRFFAERPEGSVSTLKIQRTQQEDSAVYLCASSSLQGNKGGEAFFGQGTRLTVV.

The CDR3 loop is CASSPGQDPFSGNTIYF. The CDR3 DNA sequence: TGTGCCAGCAGCCCCGGACAAGACCCTTTCTCTGGAAACACCATATATTTT. The chain is built from TRBV7-6 and TRBJ1-3, with a weak D call TRBD1 (5 bases). V gave up 5 bases and J gave up 0 bases, with 17 bases separating them. Germline V gene sequence: CDR1 SGHVS, CDR2 FNYEAQ. There are 17 residues in the CDR3.

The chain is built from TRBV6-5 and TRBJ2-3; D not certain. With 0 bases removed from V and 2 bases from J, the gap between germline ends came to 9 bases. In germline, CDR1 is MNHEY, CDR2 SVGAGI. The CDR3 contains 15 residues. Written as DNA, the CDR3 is TGTGCCAGCAGTTACTCGAGGTCCGTCACAGATACGCAGTATTTT. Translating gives CASSYSRSVTDTQYF.

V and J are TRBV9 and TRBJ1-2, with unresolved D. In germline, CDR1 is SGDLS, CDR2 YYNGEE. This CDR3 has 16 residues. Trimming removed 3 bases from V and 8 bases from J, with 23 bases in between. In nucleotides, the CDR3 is TGTGCCAGCAGCGGACTTCGCAGCCTGCTGATTGAGGGCTACACCTTC. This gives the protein CASSGLRSLLIEGYTF.

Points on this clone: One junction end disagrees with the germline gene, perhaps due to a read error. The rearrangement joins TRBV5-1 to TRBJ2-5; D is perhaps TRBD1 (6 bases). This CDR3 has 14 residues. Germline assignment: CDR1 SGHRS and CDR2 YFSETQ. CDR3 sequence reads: CASTTGKSQETQYF. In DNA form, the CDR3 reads TGCGCCAGCACCACAGGGAAGAGCCAAGAAACCCAGTACTTC.

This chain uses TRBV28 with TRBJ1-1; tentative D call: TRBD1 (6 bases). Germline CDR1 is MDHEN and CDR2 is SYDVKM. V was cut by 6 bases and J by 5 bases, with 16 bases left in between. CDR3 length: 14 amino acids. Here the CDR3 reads CASSPGGLGTEAFF. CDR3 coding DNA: TGTGCCAGCAGCCCGGGGGGGCTGGGGACTGAAGCTTTCTTT.

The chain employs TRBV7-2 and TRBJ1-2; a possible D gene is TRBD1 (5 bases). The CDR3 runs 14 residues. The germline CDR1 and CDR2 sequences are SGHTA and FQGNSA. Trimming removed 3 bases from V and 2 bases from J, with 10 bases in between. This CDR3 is CASSFAGQNYGYTF. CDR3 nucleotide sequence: TGTGCCAGCAGCTTTGCGGGGCAGAACTATGGCTACACCTTC.

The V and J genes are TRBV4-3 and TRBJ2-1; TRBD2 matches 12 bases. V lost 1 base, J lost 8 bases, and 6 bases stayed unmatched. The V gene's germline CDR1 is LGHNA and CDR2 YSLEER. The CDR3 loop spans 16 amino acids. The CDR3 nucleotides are TGCGCCAGCAGCCAAGTACTAGCGGGGGGCAATTATGAGCAGTTCTTC. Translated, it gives CASSQVLAGGNYEQFF.

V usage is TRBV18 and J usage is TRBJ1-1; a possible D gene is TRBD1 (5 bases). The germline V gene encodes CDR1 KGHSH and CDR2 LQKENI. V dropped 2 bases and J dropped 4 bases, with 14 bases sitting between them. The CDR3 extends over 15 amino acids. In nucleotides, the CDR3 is TGTGCCAGCTCACCAGGGATCGAGACAGTCACTGAAGCTTTCTTT. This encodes CASSPGIETVTEAFF.

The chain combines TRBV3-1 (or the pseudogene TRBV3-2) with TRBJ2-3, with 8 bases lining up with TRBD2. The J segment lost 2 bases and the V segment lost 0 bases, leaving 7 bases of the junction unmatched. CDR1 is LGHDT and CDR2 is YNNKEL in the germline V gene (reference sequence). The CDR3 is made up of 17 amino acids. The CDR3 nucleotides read TGTGCCAGCAGCCAAGAAGTCGACGGGGGGGACACAGATACGCAGTATTTT. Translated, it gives CASSQEVDGGDTDTQYF.

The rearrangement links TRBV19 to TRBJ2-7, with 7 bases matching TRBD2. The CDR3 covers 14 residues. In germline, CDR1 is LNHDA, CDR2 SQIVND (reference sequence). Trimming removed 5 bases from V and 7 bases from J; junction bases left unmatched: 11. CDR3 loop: CASSPQTLGGEQYF. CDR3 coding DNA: TGTGCCAGTAGTCCCCAGACCTTGGGGGGGGAGCAGTACTTC.